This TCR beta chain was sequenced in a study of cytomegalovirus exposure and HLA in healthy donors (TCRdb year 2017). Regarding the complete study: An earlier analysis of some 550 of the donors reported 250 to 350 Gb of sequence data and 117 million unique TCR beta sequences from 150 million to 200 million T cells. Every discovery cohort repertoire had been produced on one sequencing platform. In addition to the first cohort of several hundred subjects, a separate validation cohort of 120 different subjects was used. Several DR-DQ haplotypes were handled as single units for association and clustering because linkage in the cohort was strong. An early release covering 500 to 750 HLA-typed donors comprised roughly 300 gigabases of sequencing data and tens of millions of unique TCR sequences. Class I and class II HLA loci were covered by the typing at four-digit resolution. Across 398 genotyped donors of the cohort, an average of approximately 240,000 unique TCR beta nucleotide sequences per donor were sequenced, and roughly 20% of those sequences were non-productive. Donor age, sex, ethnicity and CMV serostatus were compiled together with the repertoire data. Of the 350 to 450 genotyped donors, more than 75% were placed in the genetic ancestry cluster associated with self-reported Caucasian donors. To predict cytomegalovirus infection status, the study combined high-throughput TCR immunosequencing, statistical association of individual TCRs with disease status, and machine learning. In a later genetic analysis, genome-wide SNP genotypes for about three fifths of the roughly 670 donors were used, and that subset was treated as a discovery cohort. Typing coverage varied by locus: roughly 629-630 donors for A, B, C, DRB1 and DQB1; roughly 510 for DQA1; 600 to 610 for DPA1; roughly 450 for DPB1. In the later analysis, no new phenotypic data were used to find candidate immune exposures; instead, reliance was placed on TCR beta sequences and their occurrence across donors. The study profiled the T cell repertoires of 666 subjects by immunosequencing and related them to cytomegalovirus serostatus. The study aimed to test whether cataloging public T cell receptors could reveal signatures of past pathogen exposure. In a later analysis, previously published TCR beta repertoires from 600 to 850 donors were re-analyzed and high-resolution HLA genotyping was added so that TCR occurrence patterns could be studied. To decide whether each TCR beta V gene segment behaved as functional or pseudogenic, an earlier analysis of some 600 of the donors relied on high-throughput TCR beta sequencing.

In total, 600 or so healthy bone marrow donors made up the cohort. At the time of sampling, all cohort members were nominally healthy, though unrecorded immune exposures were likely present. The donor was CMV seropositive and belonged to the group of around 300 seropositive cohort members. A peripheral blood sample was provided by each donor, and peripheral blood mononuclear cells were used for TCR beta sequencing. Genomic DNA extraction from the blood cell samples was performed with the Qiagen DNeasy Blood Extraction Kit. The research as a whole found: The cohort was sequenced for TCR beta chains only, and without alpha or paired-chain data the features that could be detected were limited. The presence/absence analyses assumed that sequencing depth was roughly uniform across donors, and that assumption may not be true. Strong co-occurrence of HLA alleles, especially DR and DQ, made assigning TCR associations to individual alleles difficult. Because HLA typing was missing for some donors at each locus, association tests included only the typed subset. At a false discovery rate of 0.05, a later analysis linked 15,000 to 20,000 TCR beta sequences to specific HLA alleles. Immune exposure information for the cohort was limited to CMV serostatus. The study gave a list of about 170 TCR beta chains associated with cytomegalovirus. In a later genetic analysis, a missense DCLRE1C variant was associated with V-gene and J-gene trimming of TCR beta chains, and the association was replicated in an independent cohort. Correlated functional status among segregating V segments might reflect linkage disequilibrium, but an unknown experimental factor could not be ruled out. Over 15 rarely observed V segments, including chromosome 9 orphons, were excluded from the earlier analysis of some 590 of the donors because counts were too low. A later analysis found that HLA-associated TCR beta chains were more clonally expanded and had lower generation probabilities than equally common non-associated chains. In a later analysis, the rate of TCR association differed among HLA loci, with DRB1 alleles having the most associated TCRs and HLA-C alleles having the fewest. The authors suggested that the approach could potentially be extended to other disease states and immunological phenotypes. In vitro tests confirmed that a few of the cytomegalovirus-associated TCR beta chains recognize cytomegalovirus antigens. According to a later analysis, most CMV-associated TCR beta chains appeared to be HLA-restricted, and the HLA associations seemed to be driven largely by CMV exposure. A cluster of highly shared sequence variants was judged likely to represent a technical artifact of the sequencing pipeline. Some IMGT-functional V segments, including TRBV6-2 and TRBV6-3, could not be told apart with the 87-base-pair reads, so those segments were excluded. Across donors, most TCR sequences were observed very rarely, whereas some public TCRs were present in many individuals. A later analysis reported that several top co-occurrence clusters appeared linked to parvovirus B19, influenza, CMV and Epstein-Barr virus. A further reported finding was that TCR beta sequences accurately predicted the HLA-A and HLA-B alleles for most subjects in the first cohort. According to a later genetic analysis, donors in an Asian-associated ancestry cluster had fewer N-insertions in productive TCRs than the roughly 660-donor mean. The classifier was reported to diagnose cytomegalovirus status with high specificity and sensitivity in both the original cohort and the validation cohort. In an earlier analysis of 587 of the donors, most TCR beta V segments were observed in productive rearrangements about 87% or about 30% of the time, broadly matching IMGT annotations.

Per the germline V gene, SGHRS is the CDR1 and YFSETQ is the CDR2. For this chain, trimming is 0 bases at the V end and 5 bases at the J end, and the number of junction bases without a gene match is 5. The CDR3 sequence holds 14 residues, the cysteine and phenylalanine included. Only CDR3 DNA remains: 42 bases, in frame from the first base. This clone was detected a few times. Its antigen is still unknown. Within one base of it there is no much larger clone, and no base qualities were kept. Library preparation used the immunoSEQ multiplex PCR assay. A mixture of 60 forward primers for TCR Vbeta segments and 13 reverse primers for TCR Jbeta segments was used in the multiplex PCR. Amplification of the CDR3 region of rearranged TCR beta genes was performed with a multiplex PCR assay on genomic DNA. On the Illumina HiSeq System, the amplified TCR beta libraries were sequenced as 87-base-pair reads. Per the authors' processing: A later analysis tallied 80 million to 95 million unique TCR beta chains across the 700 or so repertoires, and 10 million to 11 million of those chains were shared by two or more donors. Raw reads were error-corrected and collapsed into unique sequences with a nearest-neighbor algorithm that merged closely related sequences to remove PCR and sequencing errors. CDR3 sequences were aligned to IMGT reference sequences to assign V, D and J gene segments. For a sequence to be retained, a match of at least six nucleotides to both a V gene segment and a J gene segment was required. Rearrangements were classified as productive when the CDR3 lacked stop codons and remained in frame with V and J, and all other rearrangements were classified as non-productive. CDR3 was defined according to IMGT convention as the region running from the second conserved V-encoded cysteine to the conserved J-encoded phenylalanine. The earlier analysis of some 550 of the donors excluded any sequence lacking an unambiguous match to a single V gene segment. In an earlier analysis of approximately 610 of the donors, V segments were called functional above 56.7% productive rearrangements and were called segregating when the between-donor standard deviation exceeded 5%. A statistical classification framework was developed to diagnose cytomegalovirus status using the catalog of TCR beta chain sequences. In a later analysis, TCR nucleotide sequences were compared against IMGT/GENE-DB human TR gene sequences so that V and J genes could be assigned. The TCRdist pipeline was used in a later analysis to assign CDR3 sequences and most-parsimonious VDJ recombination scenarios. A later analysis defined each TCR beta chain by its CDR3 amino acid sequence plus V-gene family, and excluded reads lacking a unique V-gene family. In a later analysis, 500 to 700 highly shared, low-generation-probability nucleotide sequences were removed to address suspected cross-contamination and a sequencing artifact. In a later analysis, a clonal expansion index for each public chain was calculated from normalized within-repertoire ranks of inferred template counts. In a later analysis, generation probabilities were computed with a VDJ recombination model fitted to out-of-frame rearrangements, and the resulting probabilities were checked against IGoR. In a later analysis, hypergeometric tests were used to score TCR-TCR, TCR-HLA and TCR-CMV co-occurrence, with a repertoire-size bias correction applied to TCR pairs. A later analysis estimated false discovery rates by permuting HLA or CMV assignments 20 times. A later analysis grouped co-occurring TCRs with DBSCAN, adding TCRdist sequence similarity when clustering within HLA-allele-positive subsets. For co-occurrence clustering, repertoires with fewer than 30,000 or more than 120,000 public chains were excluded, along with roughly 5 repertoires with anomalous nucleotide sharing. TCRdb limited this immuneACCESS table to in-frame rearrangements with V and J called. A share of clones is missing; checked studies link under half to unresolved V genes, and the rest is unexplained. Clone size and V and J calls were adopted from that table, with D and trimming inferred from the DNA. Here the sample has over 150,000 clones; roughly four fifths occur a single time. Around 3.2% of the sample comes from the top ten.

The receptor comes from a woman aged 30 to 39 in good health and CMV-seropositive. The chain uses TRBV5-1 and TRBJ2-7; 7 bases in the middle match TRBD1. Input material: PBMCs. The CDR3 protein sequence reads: CASSLGSGGDEQYF. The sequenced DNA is TGCGCCAGCAGCTTGGGGTCAGGGGGTGACGAGCAGTACTTC.